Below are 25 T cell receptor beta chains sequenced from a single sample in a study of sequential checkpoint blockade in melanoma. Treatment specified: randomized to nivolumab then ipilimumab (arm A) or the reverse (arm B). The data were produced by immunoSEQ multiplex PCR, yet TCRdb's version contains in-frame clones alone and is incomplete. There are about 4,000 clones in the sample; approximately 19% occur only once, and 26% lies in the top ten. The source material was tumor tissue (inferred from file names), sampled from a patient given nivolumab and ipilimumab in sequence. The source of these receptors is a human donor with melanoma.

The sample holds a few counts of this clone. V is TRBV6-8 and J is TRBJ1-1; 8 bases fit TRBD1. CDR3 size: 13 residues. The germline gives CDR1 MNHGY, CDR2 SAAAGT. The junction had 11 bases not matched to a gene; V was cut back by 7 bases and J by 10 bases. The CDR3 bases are TGTGCCAGCACCGGACAGGGTACCCCCAGAGCTTTCTTT. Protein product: CASTGQGTPRAFF.

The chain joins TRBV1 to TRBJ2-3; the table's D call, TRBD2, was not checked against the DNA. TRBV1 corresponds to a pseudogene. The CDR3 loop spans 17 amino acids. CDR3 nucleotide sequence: TGCGCCAGCAGCCAAGACTTACCTAGCGGGGTGGCGGATACGCAGTATTTT. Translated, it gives CASSQDLPSGVADTQYF.

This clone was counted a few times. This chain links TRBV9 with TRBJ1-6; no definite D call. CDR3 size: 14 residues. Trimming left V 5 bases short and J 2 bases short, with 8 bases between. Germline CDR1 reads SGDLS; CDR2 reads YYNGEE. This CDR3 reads CASSGTAYNSPLHF. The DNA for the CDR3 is TGTGCCAGCAGTGGCACAGCCTATAATTCACCCCTCCACTTT.

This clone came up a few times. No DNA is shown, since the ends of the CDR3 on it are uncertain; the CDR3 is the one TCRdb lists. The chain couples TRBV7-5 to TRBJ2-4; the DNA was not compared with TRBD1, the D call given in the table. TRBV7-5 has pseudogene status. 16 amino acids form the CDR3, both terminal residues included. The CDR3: CASSLVAGGAKNIQYF.

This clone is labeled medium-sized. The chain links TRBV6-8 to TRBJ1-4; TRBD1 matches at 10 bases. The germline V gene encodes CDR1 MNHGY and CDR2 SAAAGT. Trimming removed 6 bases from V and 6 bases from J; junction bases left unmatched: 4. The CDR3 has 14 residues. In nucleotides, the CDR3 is TGTGCCAGCAGGGGACAGGGGTGGGATGAAAAACTGTTTTTT. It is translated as CASRGQGWDEKLFF.

The CDR3 here is CASTTGLAGGVSYNEQFF. The CDR3 nucleotides are TGTGCCAGCACTACGGGTCTAGCGGGGGGAGTATCCTACAATGAGCAGTTCTTC. The chain couples TRBV6-8 to TRBJ2-1; 11 bases map to TRBD2. After removal of 7 bases from V and 1 base from J, the junction contained 12 bases not matched to a gene. In germline, CDR1 is MNHGY, CDR2 SAAAGT. The CDR3 contains 18 residues.

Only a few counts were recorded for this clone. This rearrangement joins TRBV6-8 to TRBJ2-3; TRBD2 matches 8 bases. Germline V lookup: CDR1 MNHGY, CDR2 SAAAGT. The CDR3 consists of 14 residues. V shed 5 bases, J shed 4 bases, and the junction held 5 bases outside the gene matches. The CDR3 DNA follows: TGTGCCAGCAGTGCGAGCGGGGGCCCAGATACGCAGTATTTT. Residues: CASSASGGPDTQYF.

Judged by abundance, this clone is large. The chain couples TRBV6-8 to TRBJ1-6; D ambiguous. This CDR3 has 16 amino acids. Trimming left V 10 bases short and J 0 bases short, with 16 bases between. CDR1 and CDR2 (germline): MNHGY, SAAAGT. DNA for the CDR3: TGTGCCACCTGGACGACTCTGAGCTCCTATAATTCACCCCTCCACTTT. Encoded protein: CATWTTLSSYNSPLHF.

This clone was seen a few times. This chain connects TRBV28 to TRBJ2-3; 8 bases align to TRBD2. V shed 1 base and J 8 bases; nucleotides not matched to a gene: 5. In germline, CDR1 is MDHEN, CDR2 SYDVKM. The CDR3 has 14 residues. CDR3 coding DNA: TGTGCCAGCAGTTTATCCGTTGCGGGGGGTACGCAGTATTTT. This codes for CASSLSVAGGTQYF.

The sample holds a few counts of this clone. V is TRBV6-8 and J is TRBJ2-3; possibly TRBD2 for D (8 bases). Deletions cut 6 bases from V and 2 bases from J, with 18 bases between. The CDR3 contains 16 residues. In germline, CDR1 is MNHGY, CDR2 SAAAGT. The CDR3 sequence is CASRGQRGTPTDTQYF. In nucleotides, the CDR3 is TGTGCCAGCAGGGGACAGCGGGGGACTCCCACAGATACGCAGTATTTT.

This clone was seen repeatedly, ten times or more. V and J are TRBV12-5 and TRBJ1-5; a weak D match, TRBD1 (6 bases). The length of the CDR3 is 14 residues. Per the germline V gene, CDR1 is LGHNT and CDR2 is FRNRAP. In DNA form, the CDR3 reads TGTGCCAGCGGTCCGGGGGGGCTCAGTCAGCCCCAGCATTTT. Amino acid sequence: CASGPGGLSQPQHF.

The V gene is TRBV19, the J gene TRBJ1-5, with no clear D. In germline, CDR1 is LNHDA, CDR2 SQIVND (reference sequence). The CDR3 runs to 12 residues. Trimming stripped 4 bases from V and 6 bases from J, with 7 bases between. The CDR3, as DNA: TGTGCCAGTAGTAACCGTAGTCAGCCCCAGCATTTT. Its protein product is CASSNRSQPQHF.

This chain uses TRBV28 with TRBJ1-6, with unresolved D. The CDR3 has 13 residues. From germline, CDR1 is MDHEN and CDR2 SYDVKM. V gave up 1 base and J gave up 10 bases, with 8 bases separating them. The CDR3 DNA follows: TGTGCCAGCAGTTTATCCCTCCCCTCACCCCTCCACTTT. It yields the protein CASSLSLPSPLHF.

Written as DNA, the CDR3 is TGCGCCAGCAGCACCCCAGGGGGGGCGCGAAACACCGGGGAGCTGTTTTTT. It codes for CASSTPGGARNTGELFF. The V call is TRBV5-1, the J call TRBJ2-2; D could derive from TRBD1 or TRBD2 (7 bases each). The length of the CDR3 is 17 residues. With 4 bases removed from V and 2 bases from J, the gap between germline ends came to 18 bases. Germline CDR1 and CDR2: SGHRS and YFSETQ.

Here the CDR3 DNA reads TGTGCCAGTAGTACTCTTACTCACGGCGAGCAGTACTTC. Amino acids: CASSTLTHGEQYF. The rearrangement links TRBV19 to TRBJ2-7, with D unresolved. V lost 4 bases to trimming and J lost 6 bases, with 13 bases between them. The length of the CDR3 is 13 residues. Germline V gene lookup returns CDR1 LNHDA and CDR2 SQIVND (reference sequence).

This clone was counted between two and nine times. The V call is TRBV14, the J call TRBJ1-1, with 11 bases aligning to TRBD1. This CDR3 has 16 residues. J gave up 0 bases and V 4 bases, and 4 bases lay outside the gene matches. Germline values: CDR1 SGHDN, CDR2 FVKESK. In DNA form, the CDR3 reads TGTGCCAGCAGCCGACGGACAGGGGGCTTGAACACTGAAGCTTTCTTT. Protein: CASSRRTGGLNTEAFF.

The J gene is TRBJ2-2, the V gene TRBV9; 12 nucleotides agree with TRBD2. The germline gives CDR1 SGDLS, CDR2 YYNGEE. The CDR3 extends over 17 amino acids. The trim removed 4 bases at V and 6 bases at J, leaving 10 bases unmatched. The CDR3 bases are TGTGCCAGCAGCCCCCCTCCTAGCGGGGGGGCTCCCGGGGAGCTGTTTTTT. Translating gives CASSPPPSGGAPGELFF.

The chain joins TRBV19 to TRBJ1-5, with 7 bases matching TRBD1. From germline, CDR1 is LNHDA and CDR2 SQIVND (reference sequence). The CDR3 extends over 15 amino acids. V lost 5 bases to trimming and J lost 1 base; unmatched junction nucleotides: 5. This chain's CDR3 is CASSADRVSNQPQHF. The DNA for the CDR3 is TGTGCCAGTAGTGCCGACAGGGTGAGCAATCAGCCCCAGCATTTT.

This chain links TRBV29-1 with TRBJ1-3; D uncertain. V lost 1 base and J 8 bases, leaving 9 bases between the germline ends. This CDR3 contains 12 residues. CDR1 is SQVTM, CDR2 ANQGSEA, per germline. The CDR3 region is CSVEAPRDTIYF. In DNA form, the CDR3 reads TGCAGCGTTGAAGCCCCCCGCGACACCATATATTTT.

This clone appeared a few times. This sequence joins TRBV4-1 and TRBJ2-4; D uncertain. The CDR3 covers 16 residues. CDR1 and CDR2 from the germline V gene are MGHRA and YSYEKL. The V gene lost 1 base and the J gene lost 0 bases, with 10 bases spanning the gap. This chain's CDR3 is CASSQGEVLAKNIQYF. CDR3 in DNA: TGCGCCAGCAGCCAAGGAGAGGTTCTAGCCAAAAACATTCAGTACTTC.

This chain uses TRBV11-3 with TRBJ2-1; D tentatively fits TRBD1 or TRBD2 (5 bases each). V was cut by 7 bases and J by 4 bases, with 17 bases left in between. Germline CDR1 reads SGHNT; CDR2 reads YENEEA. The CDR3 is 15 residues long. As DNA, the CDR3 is TGTGCCAGCATCCCAGGGACGGCCGTATACAATGAGCAGTTCTTC. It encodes CASIPGTAVYNEQFF.

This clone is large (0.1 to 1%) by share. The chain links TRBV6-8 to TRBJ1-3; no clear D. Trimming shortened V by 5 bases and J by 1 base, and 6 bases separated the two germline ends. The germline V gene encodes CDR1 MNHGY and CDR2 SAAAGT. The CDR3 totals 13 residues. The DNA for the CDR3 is TGTGCCAGCAGTCTCGCTTCTGGAAACACCATATATTTT. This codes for CASSLASGNTIYF.

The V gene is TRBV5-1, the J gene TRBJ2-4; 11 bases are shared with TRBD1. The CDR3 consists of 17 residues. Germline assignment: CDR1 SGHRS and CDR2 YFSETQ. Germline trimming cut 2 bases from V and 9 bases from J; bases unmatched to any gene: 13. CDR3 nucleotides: TGCGCCAGCAGCTTATCCCCTACCGGGACAGGGGGTGGCATTCAGTACTTC. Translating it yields CASSLSPTGTGGGIQYF.

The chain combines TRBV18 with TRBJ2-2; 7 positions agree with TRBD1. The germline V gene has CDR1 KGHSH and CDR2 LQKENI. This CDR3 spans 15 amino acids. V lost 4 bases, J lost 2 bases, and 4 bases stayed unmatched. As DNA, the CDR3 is TGTGCCAGCTCACTAGGGGGCTCCAACACCGGGGAGCTGTTTTTT. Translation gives CASSLGGSNTGELFF.

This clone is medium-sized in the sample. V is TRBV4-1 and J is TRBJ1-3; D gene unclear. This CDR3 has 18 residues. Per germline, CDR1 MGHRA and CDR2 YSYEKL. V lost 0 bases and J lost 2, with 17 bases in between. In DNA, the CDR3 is TGCGCCAGCAGCCAAGAAAGTTCCGCAGCGCTACCTGGAAACACCATATATTTT. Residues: CASSQESSAALPGNTIYF.